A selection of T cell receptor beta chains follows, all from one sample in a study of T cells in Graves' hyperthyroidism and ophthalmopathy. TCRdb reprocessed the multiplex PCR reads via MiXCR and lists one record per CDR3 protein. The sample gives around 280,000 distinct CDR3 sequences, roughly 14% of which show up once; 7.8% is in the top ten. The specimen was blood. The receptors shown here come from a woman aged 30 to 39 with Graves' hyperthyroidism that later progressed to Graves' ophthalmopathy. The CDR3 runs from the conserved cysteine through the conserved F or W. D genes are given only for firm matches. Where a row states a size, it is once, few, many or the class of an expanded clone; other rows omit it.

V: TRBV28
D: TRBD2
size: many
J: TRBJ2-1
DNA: TGTGCCAGCAGTTTAAGGTCTAGCGGGGGCATCTACAATGAGCAGTTCTTC
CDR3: CASSLRSSGGIYNEQFF

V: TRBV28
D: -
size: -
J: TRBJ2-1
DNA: TGTGCCAGCAACGAACTATCGAGCTCCTACAATGAGCAGTTCTTC
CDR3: CASNELSSSYNEQFF

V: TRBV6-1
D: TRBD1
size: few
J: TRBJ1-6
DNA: TGTGCCAGCAGAACAGGGGTCTTGAATTCACCCCTCCACTTT
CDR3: CASRTGVLNSPLHF

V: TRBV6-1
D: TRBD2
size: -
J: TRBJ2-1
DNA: TGTGCCAGCAGCTTTTCGTCGACTAGCGGATACTCCTACAATGAGCAGTTCTTC
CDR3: CASSFSSTSGYSYNEQFF

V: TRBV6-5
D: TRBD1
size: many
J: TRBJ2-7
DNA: TGTGCCAGCAGTTACTCGACAGGGGACGAGCAGTACTTC
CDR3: CASSYSTGDEQYF

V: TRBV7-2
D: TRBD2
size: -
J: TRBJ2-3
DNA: TGTGCCAGCAGCTTGGGACTAGCGGGAGGGCGGGGCACAGATACGCAGTATTTT
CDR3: CASSLGLAGGRGTDTQYF

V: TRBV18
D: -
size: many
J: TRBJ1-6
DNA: TGTGCCAGCTCACCCCCCGGGGTATCACCCCTCCACTTT
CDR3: CASSPPGVSPLHF

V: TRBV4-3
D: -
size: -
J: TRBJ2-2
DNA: TGCGCCAGCAGGCAAGATGCCTATAACTTGTACGGGGAGCTGTTTTTT
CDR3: CASRQDAYNLYGELFF

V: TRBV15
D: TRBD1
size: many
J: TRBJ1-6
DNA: TGTGCCACCAGCCAGGGGGCGGCTTCACCCCTCCACTTT
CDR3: CATSQGAASPLHF

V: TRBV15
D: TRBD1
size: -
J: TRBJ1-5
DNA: TGTGCCACCAGCAGAGACAGGGGGAATAGCTTTCAGCCCCAGCATTTT
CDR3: CATSRDRGNSFQPQHF